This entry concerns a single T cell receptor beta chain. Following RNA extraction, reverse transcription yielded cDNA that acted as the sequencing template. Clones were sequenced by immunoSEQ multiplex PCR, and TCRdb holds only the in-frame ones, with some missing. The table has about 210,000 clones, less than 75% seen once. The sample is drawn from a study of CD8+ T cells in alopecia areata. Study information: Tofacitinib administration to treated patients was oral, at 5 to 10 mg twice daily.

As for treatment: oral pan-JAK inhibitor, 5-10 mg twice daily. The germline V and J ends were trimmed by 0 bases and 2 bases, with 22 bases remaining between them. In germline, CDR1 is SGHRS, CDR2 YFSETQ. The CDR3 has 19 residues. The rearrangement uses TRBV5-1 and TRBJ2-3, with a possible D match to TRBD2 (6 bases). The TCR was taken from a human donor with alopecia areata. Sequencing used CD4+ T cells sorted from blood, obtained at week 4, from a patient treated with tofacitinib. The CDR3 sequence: CASSLEPRHRDFFTDTQYF. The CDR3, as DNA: TGCGCCAGCAGCTTGGAGCCCAGGCACCGGGACTTTTTCACAGATACGCAGTATTTT. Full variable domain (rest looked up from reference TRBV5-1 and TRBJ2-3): KAGVTQTPRYLIKTRGQQVTLSCSPISGHRSVSWYQQTPGQGLQFLFEYFSETQRNKGNFPGRFSGRQFSNSRSEMNVSTLELGDSALYLCASSLEPRHRDFFTDTQYFGPGTRLTVL.